The sequence of this TCR beta chain was determined in a study of cytomegalovirus exposure and HLA in healthy donors. The PCR had 60 Vbeta and 13 Jbeta primers. Data came from immunoSEQ multiplex PCR; TCRdb stores just in-frame clones and leaves some out. Recorded for this sample: 200,000 or so clones. With regard to this clone: What it binds is unknown.

Looked up from germline, CDR1 is LNHDA and CDR2 is SQIVND (reference sequence). Losses at the gene ends were 3 bases for V and 5 bases for J; bases not matched to a gene: 6. The CDR3 runs 14 residues. Study observations and caveats: The majority of CMV-associated TCR beta chains were reported as apparently HLA-restricted in a later analysis. The study designated about 160 TCR beta chains cytomegalovirus-associated. An ancestry cluster, one associated with Asian ancestry, reportedly showed fewer N-insertions than the roughly 700-donor mean in a later analysis.

This TCR was sampled from a boy under 18 in good health and CMV-seronegative. The J gene is TRBJ2-5, the V gene TRBV19; 7 bases map to TRBD1. Sequences were obtained from PBMCs. This CDR3 reads CASSIQGDGETQYF. The CDR3 nucleotides read TGTGCCAGTAGTATTCAGGGGGATGGGGAGACCCAGTACTTC.